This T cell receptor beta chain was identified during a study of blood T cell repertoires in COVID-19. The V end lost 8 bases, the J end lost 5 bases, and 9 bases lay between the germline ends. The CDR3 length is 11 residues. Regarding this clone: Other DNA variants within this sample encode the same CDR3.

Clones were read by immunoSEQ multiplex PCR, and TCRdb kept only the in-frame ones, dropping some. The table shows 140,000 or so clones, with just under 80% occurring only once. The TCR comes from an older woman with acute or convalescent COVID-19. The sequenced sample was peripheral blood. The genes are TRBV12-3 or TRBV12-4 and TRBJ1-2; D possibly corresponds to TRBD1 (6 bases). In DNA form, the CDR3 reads TGTGCCAGCGGCAGGGGATATGGCTACACCTTC. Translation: CASGRGYGYTF.